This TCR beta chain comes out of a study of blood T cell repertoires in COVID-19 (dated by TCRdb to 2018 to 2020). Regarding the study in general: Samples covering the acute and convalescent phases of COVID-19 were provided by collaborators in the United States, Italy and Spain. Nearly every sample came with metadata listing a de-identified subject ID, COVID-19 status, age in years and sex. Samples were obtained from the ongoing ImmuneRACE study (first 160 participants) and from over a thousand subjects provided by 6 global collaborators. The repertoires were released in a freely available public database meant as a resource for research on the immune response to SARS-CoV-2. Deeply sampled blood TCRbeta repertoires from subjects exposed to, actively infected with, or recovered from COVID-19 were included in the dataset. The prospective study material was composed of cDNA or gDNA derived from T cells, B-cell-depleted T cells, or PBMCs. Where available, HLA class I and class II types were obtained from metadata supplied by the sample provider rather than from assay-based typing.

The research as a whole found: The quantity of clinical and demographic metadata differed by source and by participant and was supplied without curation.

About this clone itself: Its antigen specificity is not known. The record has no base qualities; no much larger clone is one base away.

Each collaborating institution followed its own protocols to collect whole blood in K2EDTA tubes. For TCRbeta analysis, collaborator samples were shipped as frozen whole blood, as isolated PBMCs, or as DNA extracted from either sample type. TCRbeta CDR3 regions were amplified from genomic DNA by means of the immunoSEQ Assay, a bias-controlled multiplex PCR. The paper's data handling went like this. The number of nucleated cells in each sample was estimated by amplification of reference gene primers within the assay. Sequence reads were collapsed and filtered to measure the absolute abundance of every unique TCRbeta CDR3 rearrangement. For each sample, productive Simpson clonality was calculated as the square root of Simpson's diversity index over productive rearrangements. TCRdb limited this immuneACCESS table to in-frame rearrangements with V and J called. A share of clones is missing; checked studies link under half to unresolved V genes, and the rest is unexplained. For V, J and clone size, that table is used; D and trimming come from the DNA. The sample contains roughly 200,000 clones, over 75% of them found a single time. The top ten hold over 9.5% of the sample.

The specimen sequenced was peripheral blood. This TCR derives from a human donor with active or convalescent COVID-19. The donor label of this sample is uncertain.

The CDR3 in this case is CASSSGLAGGTRVEQFF. The DNA sequence follows: TGCGCCAGCAGCTCGGGACTAGCGGGAGGCACCCGGGTTGAGCAGTTCTTC. This chain is built from TRBV5-1 and TRBJ2-1, with TRBD2 identical over 15 junction bases. CDR3 length: 17 amino acids, cysteine to phenylalanine. Of the read, only the CDR3 DNA is kept; its 51 bases are in frame from base 1. Trimming removed 3 bases from V and 9 bases from J; the gene matches leave 10 bases unexplained. As encoded in the germline V gene, CDR1 is SGHRS while CDR2 is YFSETQ.